This entry features one T cell receptor (beta chain) sequence. The source of the sample is a study of T cells in Graves' hyperthyroidism and ophthalmopathy. Germline assignment: CDR1 MNHNS and CDR2 SASEGT. V was trimmed by 0 bases and J by 1 base, leaving 7 bases between them. The CDR3 is 14 residues long. The source material, RNA transcripts, was used to amplify TCR beta CDR3 regions. TCR CDR3 regions were first amplified by RT-PCR with HTBI primers. TCRdb reprocessed the multiplex PCR reads with MiXCR, giving one entry per CDR3 protein. The table records roughly 500,000 distinct CDR3 sequences, around 22% of them present only once.

The material sequenced was blood. The V gene is TRBV6-1, the J gene TRBJ2-7, with D uncertain. This TCR came from a woman in her twenties or thirties with Graves' ophthalmopathy. The CDR3 here is CASSEAKFSYEQYF. Written as DNA, the CDR3 is TGTGCCAGCAGTGAAGCGAAGTTTTCCTACGAGCAGTACTTC.